One and the same sample provided the 15 T cell receptor beta chains below, sequenced in a study of blood T cell repertoires in COVID-19. Sequenced by immunoSEQ multiplex PCR; TCRdb stores in-frame clones only, minus some. The sample lists around 170,000 clones, roughly 80% seen once, with about 8% in the top ten. Sequenced input: PBMCs or T cells enriched from blood (not recorded which). The receptors were sampled from a woman aged 50 to 65 who had recovered from COVID-19.

The chain has TRBV3-1 (or the pseudogene TRBV3-2) and TRBJ2-7; D possibly corresponds to TRBD2 (5 bases). The CDR3 has 15 amino acids. V was cut by 5 bases and J by 1 base, with 15 bases left in between. CDR1 is LGHDT, CDR2 YNNKEL, per germline (reference sequence). The CDR3 nucleotides are TGTGCCAGCAGCTATCTAGTAGCGAGTTCCTACGAGCAGTACTTC. It encodes CASSYLVASSYEQYF.

The V and J genes are TRBV7-2 and TRBJ1-1; D is possibly TRBD1 (6 bases). The V gene's germline CDR1 is SGHTA and CDR2 FQGNSA. The CDR3 extends over 14 amino acids. The ends were cut back, 4 bases at V and 0 bases at J, with 9 bases in the middle. The CDR3 sequence: CASSWGGLNTEAFF. The CDR3 nucleotides read TGTGCCAGCAGCTGGGGGGGCCTGAACACTGAAGCTTTCTTT. The full variable domain, completed using reference TRBV7-2 and TRBJ1-1, is GAGVSQSPSNKVTEKGKDVELRCDPISGHTALYWYRQSLGQGLEFLIYFQGNSAPDKSGLPSDRFSAERTGGSVSTLTIQRTQQEDSAVYLCASSWGGLNTEAFFGQGTRLTVV.

The chain is built from TRBV28 and TRBJ1-2, with D perhaps matching TRBD1 (5 bases). From germline, CDR1 is MDHEN and CDR2 SYDVKM. The CDR3 consists of 15 residues. Trimming took 3 bases from V and 4 from J, leaving 15 bases between them. The CDR3 spells CASSLAQGGFYGYTF. The CDR3 bases are TGTGCCAGCAGTTTGGCGCAGGGAGGGTTCTATGGCTACACCTTC.

The chain is built from TRBV14 and TRBJ1-3; a weak D match, TRBD1 (6 bases). This CDR3 is 18 amino acids long. CDR1 and CDR2 from the germline V gene are SGHDN and FVKESK. Trimming removed 1 base at V and 0 bases at J, with 16 bases between. CDR3 residues: CASSQGYREEGSGNTIYF. DNA of the CDR3: TGTGCCAGCAGCCAAGGGTACAGGGAAGAGGGCTCTGGAAACACCATATATTTT.

This clone was observed a handful of times. The gene calls are TRBV4-3 and TRBJ2-3; D is unresolved. Trimming pared 4 bases from V and 2 bases from J, leaving 16 bases between. The CDR3 length is 16 residues. The germline gives CDR1 LGHNA, CDR2 YSLEER. CDR3 protein: CASSPSIWPPTDTQYF. CDR3 bases: TGCGCCAGCAGCCCATCCATTTGGCCACCCACAGATACGCAGTATTTT.

The chain has TRBV3-1 (or the pseudogene TRBV3-2) and TRBJ2-6, with TRBD1 matching over 8 bases. The trim removed 3 bases at V and 0 bases at J, leaving 10 bases unmatched. In germline, CDR1 is LGHDT, CDR2 YNNKEL (reference sequence). The CDR3 totals 19 residues. The CDR3 sequence: CASSQSGQVLFSGANVLTF. CDR3 sequence (DNA): TGTGCCAGCAGCCAGTCGGGACAGGTACTTTTCTCTGGGGCCAACGTCCTGACTTTC.

The sample holds one count of this clone. The rearrangement joins TRBV9 to TRBJ1-5; possible D gene TRBD1, 5 bases. This CDR3 is built from 14 residues. V was shortened by 2 bases and J by 6 bases, with 12 bases between the two germline ends. Germline CDR1 SGDLS, CDR2 YYNGEE. CDR3 DNA: TGTGCCAGCAGCGTCGGGGGGTACGGTCAGCCCCAGCATTTT. Encoded protein: CASSVGGYGQPQHF.

This chain links TRBV28 with TRBJ2-2; no firm D call. The germline gives CDR1 MDHEN, CDR2 SYDVKM. V was shortened by 6 bases and J by 0 bases, with 17 bases between the two germline ends. The CDR3 has 17 residues. CDR3 amino acids: CASSLGGQATNTGELFF. In DNA form, the CDR3 reads TGTGCCAGCAGCCTCGGTGGGCAGGCGACGAACACCGGGGAGCTGTTTTTT.

The V gene is TRBV11-2, the J gene TRBJ1-6; no definite D call. Looked up from germline, CDR1 is SGHAT and CDR2 is FQNNGV. The germline V and J ends were trimmed by 2 bases and 7 bases, with 6 bases remaining between them. The CDR3 is 13 amino acids. DNA of the CDR3: TGTGCCAGCAGCTTACCAGGAAATTCACCCCTCCACTTT. The encoded protein is CASSLPGNSPLHF.

V and J are TRBV7-8 and TRBJ2-2; 8 bases match TRBD2. Germline V gene lookup returns CDR1 SGHVS and CDR2 FQNEAQ. V shed 2 bases and J 4 bases; nucleotides not matched to a gene: 9. The length of the CDR3 is 17 residues. The CDR3 DNA follows: TGTGCCAGCAGCTTACGGCGGGAGGAGGTTGGCACCGGGGAGCTGTTTTTT. Translated: CASSLRREEVGTGELFF.

This sequence joins TRBV29-1 and TRBJ2-1; 8 positions agree with TRBD2. V shed 4 bases and J 2 bases; nucleotides not matched to a gene: 7. In germline, CDR1 is SQVTM, CDR2 ANQGSEA. This CDR3 comprises 15 residues. CDR3: CSVVGELAAYNEQFF. Here the CDR3 DNA reads TGCAGCGTTGTTGGGGAACTAGCGGCCTACAATGAGCAGTTCTTC.

The rearrangement uses TRBV5-4 and TRBJ2-1; 7 positions agree with TRBD2. This CDR3 comprises 17 residues. The junction had 10 bases not matched to a gene; V was cut back by 0 bases and J by 4 bases. Germline lookup yields CDR1 SGHNT and CDR2 YYREEE (reference sequence). The CDR3 DNA reads TGTGCCAGCAGCTTGGAGGCAGGCGGGGGAATTTACAATGAGCAGTTCTTC. Translation gives CASSLEAGGGIYNEQFF.

V and J are TRBV6-1 and TRBJ2-5; D is undetermined. The V gene lost 6 bases and the J gene lost 0 bases, with 5 bases spanning the gap. The CDR3 length is 12 residues. CDR1 and CDR2 from the germline V gene are MNHNS and SASEGT. CDR3 bases: TGTGCCAGCAGCTATGACCAAGAGACCCAGTACTTC. This translates into CASSYDQETQYF.

The genes are TRBV24-1 and TRBJ1-4; D is possibly TRBD1 (6 bases). Deletions cut 9 bases from V and 4 bases from J, with 11 bases between. Germline V CDR1 and CDR2: KGHDR, SFDVKD. This CDR3 has 13 residues. The CDR3 is CATQGTGNEKLFF. CDR3 coding DNA: TGTGCCACCCAGGGGACCGGTAATGAAAAACTGTTTTTT.

V usage is TRBV4-3 and J usage is TRBJ2-3; possible D gene TRBD1, 5 bases. This CDR3 has 18 amino acids. Trimming removed 0 bases at V and 0 bases at J, with 16 bases between. Germline assignment: CDR1 LGHNA and CDR2 YSLEER. The CDR3 bases are TGCGCCAGCAGCCAAGATTGGGGCGGACATCCTAGCACAGATACGCAGTATTTT. It codes for CASSQDWGGHPSTDTQYF.